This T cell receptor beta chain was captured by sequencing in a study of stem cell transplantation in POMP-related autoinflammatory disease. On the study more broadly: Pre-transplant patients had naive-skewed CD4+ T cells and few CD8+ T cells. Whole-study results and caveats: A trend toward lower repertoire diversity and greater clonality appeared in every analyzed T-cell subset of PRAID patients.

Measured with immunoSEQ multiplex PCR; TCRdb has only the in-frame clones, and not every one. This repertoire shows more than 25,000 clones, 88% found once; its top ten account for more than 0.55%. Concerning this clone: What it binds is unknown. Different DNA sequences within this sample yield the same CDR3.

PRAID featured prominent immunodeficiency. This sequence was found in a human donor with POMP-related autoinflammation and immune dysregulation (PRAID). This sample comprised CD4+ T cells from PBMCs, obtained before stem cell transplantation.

CDR3 region: CASSLGGRNQPQHF. DNA for the CDR3: TGTGCCAGCAGTTTGGGGGGGCGCAATCAGCCCCAGCATTTT. The genes are TRBV28 and TRBJ1-5; tentative D call: TRBD1 (6 bases). V lost 3 bases and J 2 bases, leaving 8 bases between the germline ends. Per the germline V gene, CDR1 is MDHEN and CDR2 is SYDVKM. The CDR3 extends over 14 amino acids.